Listed below are T cell receptor beta chains from one sample, sequenced in a study of T-cell memory formation after mild COVID-19. TCRdb reprocessed the 5' RACE reads via MiXCR and lists one record per CDR3 protein. Of hundreds of thousands of distinct CDR3 sequences listed, 20% to 25% are singletons. Sequenced material: PBMCs or a T cell subset sorted from them (not recorded which). Receptors were obtained from an adult woman who had mild COVID-19 (a few samples of this study predate the infection). Cell type and time point are not known. Both conserved end residues are part of each CDR3. D genes are given only for firm matches. Clone size is not always given. Where it is, it says once, few, many or a class for expanded clones.

D gene	clone size	V gene	J gene	CDR3 DNA	CDR3 protein
-	-	TRBV7-9	TRBJ2-7	TGTGCCAGCAGCTTACCGGACAGCACCAGGTACGAGCAGTACTTC	CASSLPDSTRYEQYF
-	few	TRBV30	TRBJ2-7	TGTGCCTGGAGTGGTTTGGGCGCCTACGAGCAGTACTTC	CAWSGLGAYEQYF
-	many	TRBV3-1	TRBJ2-4	TGTGCCAGCAGCCCTACAGGGAACATTCAGTACTTC	CASSPTGNIQYF
-	-	TRBV6-1	TRBJ2-7	TGTGCCAGCAGTGAAGCACAGGGAAGCTCCTACGAGCAGTACTTC	CASSEAQGSSYEQYF
TRBD2	-	TRBV24-1	TRBJ2-1	TGTGCCACCAGTGATTTGGGCTCTAGCGGGAGTGGAAACAATGAGCAGTTCTTC	CATSDLGSSGSGNNEQFF
-	-	TRBV7-9	TRBJ2-1	TGTGCCAGCAGCTTCATCACCCACAGGGACGACTACAATGAGCAGTTCTTC	CASSFITHRDDYNEQFF
-	few	TRBV3-1	TRBJ2-7	TGTGCCAGCAGCCTTTGGACATCCCACGAGCAGTACTTC	CASSLWTSHEQYF
-	-	TRBV12-5	TRBJ1-1	TGTGCTAGTGGTTTGGTAAGGGTCGGTACGAACACTGAAGCTTTCTTT	CASGLVRVGTNTEAFF
TRBD1	-	TRBV23-1	TRBJ1-1	TGCGCCAGCAGTCCCACTCAGGGGGGCGGCACTGAAGCTTTCTTT	CASSPTQGGGTEAFF
-	-	TRBV5-1	TRBJ1-1	TGCGCCAGCAGCCTAGGGCAGTCCCACACTGAAGCTTTCTTT	CASSLGQSHTEAFF
-	once	TRBV7-9	TRBJ1-2	TGTGCCAGCAGCCCGCTTTCAGCAGTGTTCTATGGCTACACCTTC	CASSPLSAVFYGYTF